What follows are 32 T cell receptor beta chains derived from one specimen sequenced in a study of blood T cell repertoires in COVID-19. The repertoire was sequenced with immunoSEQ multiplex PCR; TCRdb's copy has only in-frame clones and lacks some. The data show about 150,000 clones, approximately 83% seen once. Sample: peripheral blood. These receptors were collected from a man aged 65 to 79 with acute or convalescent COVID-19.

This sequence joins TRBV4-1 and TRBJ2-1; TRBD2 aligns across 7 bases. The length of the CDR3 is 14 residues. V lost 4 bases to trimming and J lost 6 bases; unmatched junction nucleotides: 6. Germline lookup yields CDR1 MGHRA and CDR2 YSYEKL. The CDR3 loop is CASSLRENVNEQFF. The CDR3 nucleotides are TGCGCCAGCAGCCTGCGGGAGAACGTCAATGAGCAGTTCTTC.

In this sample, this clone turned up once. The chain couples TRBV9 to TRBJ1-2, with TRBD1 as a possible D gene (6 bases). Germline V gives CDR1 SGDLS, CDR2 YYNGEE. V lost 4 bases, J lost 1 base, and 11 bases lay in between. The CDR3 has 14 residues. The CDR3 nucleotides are TGTGCCAGCAGCCCAGGGGATTATAACTATGGCTACACCTTC. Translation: CASSPGDYNYGYTF.

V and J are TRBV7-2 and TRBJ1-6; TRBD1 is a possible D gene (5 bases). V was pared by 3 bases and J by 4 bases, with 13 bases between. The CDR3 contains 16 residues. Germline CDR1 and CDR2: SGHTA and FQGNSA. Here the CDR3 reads CASSFVAAGYNSPLHF. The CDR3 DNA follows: TGTGCCAGCAGCTTTGTGGCGGCAGGGTATAATTCACCCCTCCACTTT.

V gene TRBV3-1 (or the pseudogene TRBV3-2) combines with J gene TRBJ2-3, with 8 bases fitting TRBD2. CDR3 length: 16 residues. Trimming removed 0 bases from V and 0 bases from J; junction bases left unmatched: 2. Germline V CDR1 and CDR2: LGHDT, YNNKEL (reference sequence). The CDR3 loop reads CASSQDTSGSTDTQYF. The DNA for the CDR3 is TGTGCCAGCAGCCAAGATACTAGCGGCAGCACAGATACGCAGTATTTT.

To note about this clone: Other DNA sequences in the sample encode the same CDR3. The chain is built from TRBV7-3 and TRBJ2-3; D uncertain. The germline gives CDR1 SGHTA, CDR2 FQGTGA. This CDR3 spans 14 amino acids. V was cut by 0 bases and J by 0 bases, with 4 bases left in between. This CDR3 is CASSLTRSTDTQYF. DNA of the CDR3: TGTGCCAGCAGCTTAACCAGAAGCACAGATACGCAGTATTTT.

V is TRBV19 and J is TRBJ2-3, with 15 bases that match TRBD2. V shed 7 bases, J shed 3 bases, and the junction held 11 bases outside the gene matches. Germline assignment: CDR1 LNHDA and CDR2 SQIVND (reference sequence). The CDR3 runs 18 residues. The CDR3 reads CASKRTSGRANWTDTQYF. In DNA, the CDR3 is TGTGCCAGTAAGAGGACTAGCGGGAGGGCCAATTGGACAGATACGCAGTATTTT.

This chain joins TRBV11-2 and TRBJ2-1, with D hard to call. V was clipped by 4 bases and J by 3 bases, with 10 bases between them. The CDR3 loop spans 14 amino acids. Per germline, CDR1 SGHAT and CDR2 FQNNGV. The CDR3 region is CASSSILGYNEQFF. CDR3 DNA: TGTGCCAGCAGCTCCATTCTAGGCTACAATGAGCAGTTCTTC.

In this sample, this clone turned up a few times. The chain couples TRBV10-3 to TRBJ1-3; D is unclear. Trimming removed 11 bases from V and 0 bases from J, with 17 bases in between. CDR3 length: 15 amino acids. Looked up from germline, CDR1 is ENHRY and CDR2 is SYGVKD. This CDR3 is CASHPRRSSGNTIYF. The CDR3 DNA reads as TGTGCCTCCCACCCCCGACGGAGCTCTGGAAACACCATATATTTT.

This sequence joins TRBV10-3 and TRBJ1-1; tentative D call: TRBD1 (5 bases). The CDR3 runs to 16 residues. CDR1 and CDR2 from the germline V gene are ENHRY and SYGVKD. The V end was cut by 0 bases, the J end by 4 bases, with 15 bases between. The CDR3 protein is CAISESKAGRRTEAFF. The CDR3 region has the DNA TGTGCCATCAGTGAGTCTAAGGCAGGGAGGCGCACTGAAGCTTTCTTT.

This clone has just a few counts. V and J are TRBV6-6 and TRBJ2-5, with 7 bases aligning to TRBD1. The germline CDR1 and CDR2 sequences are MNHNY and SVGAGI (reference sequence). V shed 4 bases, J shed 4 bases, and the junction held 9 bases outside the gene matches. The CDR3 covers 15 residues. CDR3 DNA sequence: TGTGCCAGCAGTTCCGGGAACAGGGGTGTAGAGACCCAGTACTTC. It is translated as CASSSGNRGVETQYF.

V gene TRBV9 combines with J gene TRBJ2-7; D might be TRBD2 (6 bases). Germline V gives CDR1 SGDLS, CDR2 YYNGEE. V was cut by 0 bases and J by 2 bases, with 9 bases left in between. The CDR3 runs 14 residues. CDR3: CASSVGGTAYEQYF. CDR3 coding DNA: TGTGCCAGCAGCGTAGGCGGGACCGCCTACGAGCAGTACTTC.

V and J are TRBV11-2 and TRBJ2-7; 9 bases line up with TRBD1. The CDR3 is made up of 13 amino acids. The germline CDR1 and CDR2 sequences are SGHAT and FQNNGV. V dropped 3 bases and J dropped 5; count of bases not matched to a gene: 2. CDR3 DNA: TGTGCCAGCAGCTTTAGACAGGGGGACGAGCAGTACTTC. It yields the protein CASSFRQGDEQYF.

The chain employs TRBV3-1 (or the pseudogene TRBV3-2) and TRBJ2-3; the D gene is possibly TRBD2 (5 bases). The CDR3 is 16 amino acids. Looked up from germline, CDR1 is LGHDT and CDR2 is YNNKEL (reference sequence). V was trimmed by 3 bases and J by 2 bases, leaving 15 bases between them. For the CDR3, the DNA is TGTGCCAGCAGCCATCAATGGAGCGGCCTCACAGATACGCAGTATTTT. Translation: CASSHQWSGLTDTQYF.

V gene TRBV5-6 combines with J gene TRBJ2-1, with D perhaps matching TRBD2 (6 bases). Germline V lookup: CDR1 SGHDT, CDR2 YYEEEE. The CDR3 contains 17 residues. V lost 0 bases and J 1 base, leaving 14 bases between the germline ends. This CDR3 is CASSLETLATSYNEQFF. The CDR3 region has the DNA TGTGCCAGCAGCTTGGAAACCCTAGCGACTTCCTACAATGAGCAGTTCTTC.

The CDR3 nucleotides read TGTGCCAGCACCAGGTGGGCTAGCGTAAGAGAGACCCAGTACTTC. Its protein product is CASTRWASVRETQYF. The chain joins TRBV2 to TRBJ2-5, with D tentatively TRBD2 (6 bases). Trimming removed 7 bases from V and 4 bases from J, with 19 bases in between. Germline values: CDR1 SNHLY, CDR2 FYNNEI. The CDR3 contains 15 residues.

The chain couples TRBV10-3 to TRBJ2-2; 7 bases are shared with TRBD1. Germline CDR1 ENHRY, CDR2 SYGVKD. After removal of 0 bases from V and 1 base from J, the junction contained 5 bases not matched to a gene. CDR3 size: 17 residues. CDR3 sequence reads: CAISESPRTGNTGELFF. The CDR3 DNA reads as TGTGCCATCAGTGAGTCCCCCCGGACAGGGAACACCGGGGAGCTGTTTTTT.

The CDR3 loop reads CASSLGGTANTGELFF. In DNA, the CDR3 is TGTGCCAGCAGCTTAGGAGGGACAGCGAACACCGGGGAGCTGTTTTTT. The J gene is TRBJ2-2, the V gene TRBV7-9; 7 nucleotides align to TRBD1. This CDR3 has 16 residues. Trimming removed 1 base from V and 0 bases from J; junction bases left unmatched: 2. Germline V lookup: CDR1 SEHNR, CDR2 FQNEAQ (reference sequence).

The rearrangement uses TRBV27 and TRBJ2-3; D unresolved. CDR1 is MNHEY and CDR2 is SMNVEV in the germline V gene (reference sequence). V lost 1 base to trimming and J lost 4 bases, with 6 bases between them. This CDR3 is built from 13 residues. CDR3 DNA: TGTGCCAGCAGTTTATTTCCGGCAGATACGCAGTATTTT. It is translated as CASSLFPADTQYF.

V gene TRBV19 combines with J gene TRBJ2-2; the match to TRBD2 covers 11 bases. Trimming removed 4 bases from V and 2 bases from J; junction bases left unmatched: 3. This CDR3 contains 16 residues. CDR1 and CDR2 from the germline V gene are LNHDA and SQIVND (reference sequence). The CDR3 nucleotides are TGTGCCAGTAGTACCGGGACTAGCGGTAACACCGGGGAGCTGTTTTTT. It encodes CASSTGTSGNTGELFF.

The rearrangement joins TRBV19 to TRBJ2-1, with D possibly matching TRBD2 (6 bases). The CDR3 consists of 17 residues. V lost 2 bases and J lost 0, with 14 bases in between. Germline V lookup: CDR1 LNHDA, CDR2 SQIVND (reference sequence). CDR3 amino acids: CASSIMASASSYNEQFF. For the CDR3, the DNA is TGTGCCAGTAGTATAATGGCTAGCGCGAGCTCCTACAATGAGCAGTTCTTC.

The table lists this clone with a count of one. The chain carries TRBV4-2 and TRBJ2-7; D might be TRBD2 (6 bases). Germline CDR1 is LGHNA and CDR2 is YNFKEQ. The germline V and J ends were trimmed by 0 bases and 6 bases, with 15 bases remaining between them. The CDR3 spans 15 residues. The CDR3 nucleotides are TGTGCCAGCAGCCAAGACTGGCGGCTCGGGGGCGAGCAGTACTTC. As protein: CASSQDWRLGGEQYF.

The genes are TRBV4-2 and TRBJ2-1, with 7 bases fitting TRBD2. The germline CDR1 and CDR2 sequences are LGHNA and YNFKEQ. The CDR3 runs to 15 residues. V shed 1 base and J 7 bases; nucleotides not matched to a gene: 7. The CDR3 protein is CASSQGQRDRNEQFF. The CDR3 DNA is TGTGCCAGCAGCCAAGGCCAGCGGGATCGAAATGAGCAGTTCTTC.

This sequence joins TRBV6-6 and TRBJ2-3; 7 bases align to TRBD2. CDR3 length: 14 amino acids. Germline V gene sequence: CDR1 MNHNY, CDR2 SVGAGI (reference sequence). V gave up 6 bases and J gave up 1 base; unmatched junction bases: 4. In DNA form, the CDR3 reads TGTGCCAGCAGCCCCGGACTAGGCACAGATACGCAGTATTTT. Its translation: CASSPGLGTDTQYF.

CDR3 sequence: CASSAGLAGGLLYEQYF. The CDR3 region has the DNA TGTGCCAGCAGTGCGGGACTAGCGGGAGGGCTCCTTTACGAGCAGTACTTC. This rearrangement joins TRBV6-2 or TRBV6-3 to TRBJ2-7; 16 bases align to TRBD2. CDR3 length equals 17 residues. Germline trimming cut 5 bases from V and 4 bases from J; bases unmatched to any gene: 8. The germline gives CDR1 MNHEY, CDR2 SVGEGT.

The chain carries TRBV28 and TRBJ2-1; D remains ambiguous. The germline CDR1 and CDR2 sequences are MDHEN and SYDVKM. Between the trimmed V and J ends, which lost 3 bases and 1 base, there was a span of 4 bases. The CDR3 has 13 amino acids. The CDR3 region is CASSFSSYNEQFF. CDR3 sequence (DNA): TGTGCCAGCAGTTTTAGTTCCTACAATGAGCAGTTCTTC. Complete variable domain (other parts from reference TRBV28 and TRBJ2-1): DVKVTQSSRYLVKRTGEKVFLECVQDMDHENMFWYRQDPGLGLRLIYFSYDVKMKEKGDIPEGYSVSREKKERFSLILESASTNQTSMYLCASSFSSYNEQFFGPGTRLTVL.

The CDR3 DNA reads TGTGCCAGCAGCTTTAGAGGCGGGGGCGGGAGAGTCGGCTACAATGAGCAGTTCTTC. Amino acid sequence: CASSFRGGGGRVGYNEQFF. The V and J genes are TRBV11-3 and TRBJ2-1; D is possibly TRBD2 (7 bases). The germline V and J ends were trimmed by 3 bases and 3 bases, with 24 bases remaining between them. Germline V gene sequence: CDR1 SGHNT, CDR2 YENEEA. The CDR3 length is 19 residues.

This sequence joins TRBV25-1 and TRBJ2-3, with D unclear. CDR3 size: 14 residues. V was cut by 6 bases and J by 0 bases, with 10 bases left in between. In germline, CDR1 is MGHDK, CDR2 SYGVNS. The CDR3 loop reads CASSPQTSTDTQYF. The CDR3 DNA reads TGTGCCAGCAGCCCTCAAACTAGCACAGATACGCAGTATTTT. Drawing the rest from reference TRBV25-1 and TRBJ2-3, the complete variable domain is EADIYQTPRYLVIGTGKKITLECSQTMGHDKMYWYQQDPGMELHLIHYSYGVNSTEKGDLSSESTVSRIRTEHFPLTLESARPSHTSQYLCASSPQTSTDTQYFGPGTRLTVL.

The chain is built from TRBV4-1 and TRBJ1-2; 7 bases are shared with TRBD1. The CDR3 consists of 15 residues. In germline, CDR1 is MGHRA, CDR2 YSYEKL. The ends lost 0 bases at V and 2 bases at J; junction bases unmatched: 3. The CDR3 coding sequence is TGCGCCAGCAGCCAAGAAGAAGGGGGCAACTATGGCTACACCTTC. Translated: CASSQEEGGNYGYTF.

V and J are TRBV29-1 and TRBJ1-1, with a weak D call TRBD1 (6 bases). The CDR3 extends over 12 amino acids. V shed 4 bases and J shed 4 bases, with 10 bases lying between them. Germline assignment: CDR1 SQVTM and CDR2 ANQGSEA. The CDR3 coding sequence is TGCAGCGTTGTCGGGGGGCTCACTGAAGCTTTCTTT. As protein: CSVVGGLTEAFF.

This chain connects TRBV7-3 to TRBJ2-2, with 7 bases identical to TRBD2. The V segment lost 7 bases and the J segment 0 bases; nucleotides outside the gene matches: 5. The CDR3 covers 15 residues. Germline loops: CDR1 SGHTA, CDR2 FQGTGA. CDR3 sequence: CASTSGATNTGELFF. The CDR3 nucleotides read TGTGCCAGCACCAGCGGGGCTACGAACACCGGGGAGCTGTTTTTT.

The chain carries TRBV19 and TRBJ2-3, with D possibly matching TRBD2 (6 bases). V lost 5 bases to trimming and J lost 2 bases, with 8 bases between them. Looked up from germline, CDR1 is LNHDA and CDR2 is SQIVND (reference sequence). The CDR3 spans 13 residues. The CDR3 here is CASSAGFTDTQYF. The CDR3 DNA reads TGTGCCAGTAGTGCGGGGTTCACAGATACGCAGTATTTT.

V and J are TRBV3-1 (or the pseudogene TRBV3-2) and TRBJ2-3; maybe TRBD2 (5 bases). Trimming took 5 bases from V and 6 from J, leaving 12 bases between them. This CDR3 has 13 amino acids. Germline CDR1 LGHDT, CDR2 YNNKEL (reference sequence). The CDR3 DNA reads TGTGCCAGCAGCAGGGCTAGCAGGGATACGCAGTATTTT. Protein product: CASSRASRDTQYF.